This T cell receptor (beta chain) was recovered during a study of cytomegalovirus exposure and HLA in healthy donors (dated by TCRdb to the late 2010s). A note on the overall study: An earlier analysis of roughly 610 of the donors reported about 300 Gb of sequence data and 95 million to 140 million unique TCR beta sequences obtained from about 179 million T cells. Donor age, sex, ethnicity and CMV serostatus were compiled together with the repertoire data. An early release that covered some 630 HLA-typed donors contained around 300 gigabases of sequencing data and 75 million to 100 million unique TCR sequences. The genetic ancestry cluster associated with self-reported Caucasian donors included about 81% of the 398 genotyped donors. In a later analysis, previously published TCR beta repertoires from 550 to 750 donors were re-analyzed and high-resolution HLA genotyping was added so that TCR occurrence patterns could be studied. All discovery cohort repertoires had been generated on a single sequencing platform. Both class I and class II loci were covered by HLA typing, at four-digit resolution. Among around 400 genotyped donors of the cohort, an average of around 240,000 unique TCR beta nucleotide sequences were sequenced per donor, 15% to 20% of them non-productive. High-throughput TCR immunosequencing, statistical association of individual TCRs with disease status, and machine learning were combined to predict cytomegalovirus infection status. Along with the roughly 700-subject first cohort, a separate validation cohort of roughly 110 different subjects was used. The study was designed to test whether signatures of past pathogen exposure could be identified by cataloging public T cell receptors. In the later analysis, no new phenotypic data were used to find candidate immune exposures; instead, reliance was placed on TCR beta sequences and their occurrence across donors. The study profiled the T cell repertoires of hundreds of subjects by immunosequencing and related them to cytomegalovirus serostatus. Four or five DR-DQ haplotypes were treated as single units for association and clustering because of strong linkage in the cohort. An earlier analysis of roughly 600 of the donors used high-throughput TCR beta sequencing to judge whether each TCR beta V gene segment behaved as functional or pseudogenic. In a later genetic analysis, genome-wide SNP genotypes for about 55% of the roughly 700 donors were used, and that subset was treated as a discovery cohort. Typing coverage differed by locus: A, B, C, DRB1 and DQB1 were typed in about 620-630 donors, DQA1 in 500 to 550, DPA1 in over 600, and DPB1 in 400 to 490. The full study reports these points: A later genetic analysis associated a missense DCLRE1C variant with V-gene and J-gene trimming of TCR beta chains, and an independent cohort replicated the association. A few of the identified cytomegalovirus-associated TCR beta chains were confirmed in vitro to be specific for cytomegalovirus antigens. According to a later analysis, parvovirus B19, influenza, CMV and Epstein-Barr virus appeared linked to several top co-occurrence clusters. A further reported finding was that TCR beta sequences accurately predicted the HLA-A and HLA-B alleles for most subjects in the first cohort. Sequencing depth was assumed to be roughly uniform across donors in the presence/absence analyses, though that assumption may not hold. Because counts were too low, some 17 rarely observed V segments, including chromosome 9 orphons, were left out of the earlier analysis of a few hundred of the donors. When HLA alleles, especially DR and DQ, strongly co-occurred, TCR associations were difficult to assign to individual alleles. Because HLA typing was unavailable for some donors at each locus, only the typed subset was used in association tests. Only TCR beta chains were sequenced in this cohort, and the absence of alpha or paired-chain data limited detectable features. Cytomegalovirus status was reported to be diagnosed by the classifier with high specificity and sensitivity in both the original and validation cohorts. In the study, 150 to 200 TCR beta chains were listed as associated with cytomegalovirus. Most CMV-associated TCR beta chains appeared to be HLA-restricted in a later analysis, and the HLA associations seemed to be driven largely by CMV exposure. The sequencing pipeline was judged likely to have produced a cluster of highly shared sequence variants as a technical artifact. An earlier analysis of around 500 of the donors showed that most TCR beta V segments appeared in productive rearrangements either about 87% or about 30% of the time, which broadly matched IMGT annotations. Linkage disequilibrium might explain the correlated functional status among segregating V segments, but an unknown experimental factor could not be excluded. Specific HLA alleles were associated with 15,000 to 20,000 TCR beta sequences at a false discovery rate of 0.05 in a later analysis. Most TCR sequences were observed very rarely across donors, whereas some public TCRs were present in many individuals. Some IMGT-functional V segments, including TRBV6-2 and TRBV6-3, could not be distinguished by the 87-base-pair reads and were therefore excluded. Compared with the approximately 720-donor mean, donors in an Asian-associated ancestry cluster had fewer N-insertions in productive TCRs, according to a later genetic analysis. It was suggested by the authors that the approach could potentially be generalized to other disease states and immunological phenotypes. A later analysis found that TCR association rates varied across HLA loci, with DRB1 alleles showing the most associated TCRs and HLA-C alleles the fewest. Compared with equally common non-associated chains, HLA-associated TCR beta chains in a later analysis were more clonally expanded and had lower generation probabilities. Immune exposure information for the cohort was limited to CMV serostatus.

In total, 500 to 700 healthy bone marrow donors made up the cohort. At the time of sampling, all cohort members were nominally healthy, though unrecorded immune exposures were likely present. The donor was CMV seropositive and belonged to the group of more than 250 seropositive cohort members. A peripheral blood sample was provided by each donor, and peripheral blood mononuclear cells were used for TCR beta sequencing. The Qiagen DNeasy Blood Extraction Kit was used to extract genomic DNA from the blood cell samples. Cut back by 5 bases and 4 bases, the V and J ends lie 10 bases apart. From the germline V gene (reference sequence), CDR1 is MNHNY and CDR2 is SVGAGI. Including the terminal cysteine and phenylalanine, the CDR3 comprises 13 residues. CDR3 DNA is the only sequence kept; it has 39 bases, read in frame from the first base. Worth noting for this clone: The clone's antigen remains unknown. No base-level quality is on record; no much larger clone is a single base apart.

The library was produced with the immunoSEQ multiplex PCR assay. A mixture of 60 forward primers for TCR Vbeta segments and 13 reverse primers for TCR Jbeta segments was used in the multiplex PCR. The CDR3 region of rearranged TCR beta genes was amplified from genomic DNA with a multiplex PCR assay. The amplified TCR beta libraries were sequenced on the Illumina HiSeq System as 87-base-pair reads. Concerning the study's data processing: A later analysis counted tens of millions of unique TCR beta chains across the 600 to 850 repertoires, and around 9.9 million of these chains were shared by at least two donors. A nearest-neighbor algorithm error-corrected the raw reads and collapsed the reads into unique sequences, merging closely related sequences to remove PCR and sequencing errors. Alignment of CDR3 sequences to IMGT reference sequences was used to assign V, D and J gene segments. For a sequence to be retained, a match of at least six nucleotides was required to both a V gene segment and a J gene segment. A rearrangement was called productive if the CDR3 had no stop codons and remained in frame with V and J, and every other rearrangement was called non-productive. CDR3 was defined according to IMGT convention as the region running from the second conserved V-encoded cysteine to the conserved J-encoded phenylalanine. The earlier analysis of about 620 of the donors excluded sequences that lacked an unambiguous match to a single V gene segment. In an earlier analysis of 587 of the donors, V segments were called functional above 56.7% productive rearrangements and were called segregating when the between-donor standard deviation exceeded 5%. A statistical classification framework was built for diagnosing cytomegalovirus status from the catalog of TCR beta chain sequences. A later analysis assigned V and J genes by comparing TCR nucleotide sequences with IMGT/GENE-DB human TR gene sequences. In a later analysis, CDR3 sequences and most-parsimonious VDJ recombination scenarios were assigned using the TCRdist pipeline. In a later analysis, every TCR beta chain was defined by the combination of its CDR3 amino acid sequence and its V-gene family, and reads without a unique V-gene family were dropped. To address suspected cross-contamination and a sequencing artifact, a later analysis removed around 600 highly shared, low-generation-probability nucleotide sequences. A later analysis calculated a clonal expansion index for each public chain from normalized within-repertoire ranks of inferred template counts. In a later analysis, generation probabilities were computed using a VDJ recombination model fitted to out-of-frame rearrangements, and the results were checked against IGoR. In a later analysis, TCR-TCR, TCR-HLA and TCR-CMV co-occurrence was scored with hypergeometric tests, and a repertoire-size bias correction was applied to TCR pairs. A later analysis estimated false discovery rates by permuting HLA or CMV assignments 20 times. A later analysis grouped co-occurring TCRs with DBSCAN, adding TCRdist sequence similarity when clustering within HLA-allele-positive subsets. Repertoires with fewer than 30,000 or more than 120,000 public chains were left out of co-occurrence clustering, as were about five repertoires with anomalous nucleotide sharing. TCRdb mirrors the immuneACCESS table, restricted to in-frame sequences. Some clones are absent from its copies; in checked studies, under half trace to an unresolved V gene, and the reason for the others is unknown. V, J and clone size reflect that table, while D and trimming were determined from the DNA. Across this sample there are around 76,000 clones, with 55% to 80% seen only once. Together, the top ten hold about 7.6% of the sample.

The origin of this receptor is a man aged 35 to 55 in good health and CMV-seropositive. Sequenced sample: PBMCs. The V and J genes are TRBV6-6 and TRBJ2-3; TRBD1 could be the D gene, as 6 bases match. The DNA sequence reads TGTGCCAGCAGTCTCGCAGGGGCAGATACGCAGTATTTT. The encoded protein is CASSLAGADTQYF.